Listed here are 5 T cell receptor beta chains from one sample, sequenced in a study of blood T cells in healthy people across ages (dated by TCRdb to about 2015). The library was obtained by 5' RACE. This sample was sequenced with an Illumina HiSeq 2500. A second about 7 to 11 cycle PCR used a sample-barcoded 5' primer and a J-beta primer mix. TCRdb passed the public sequencing reads through fastp at Q25 and MiXCR, retaining productive beta sequences. For every CDR3 protein sequence, its rows merge into one entry that carries the most common genes and DNA. The sample table shows 800,000 to 1,300,000 distinct CDR3 sequences, and 20% to 25% are seen once. The ten largest clones capture 0.75% of the sample. This sample was shared with a second study, whose subject was T cells of mothers and their children.

The sample was blood. These receptors were collected from a girl aged 2 to 9 in good health.

This clonotype was seen more than once but under ten times. J is TRBJ1-4 and V is TRBV27; the D is unclear. This CDR3 comprises 13 residues. Germline loops: CDR1 MNHEY, CDR2 SMNVEV (reference sequence). V gave up 8 bases and J gave up 0 bases, with 7 bases separating them. The CDR3: CASLGTTNEKLFF. CDR3 sequence (DNA): TGTGCCAGCCTAGGGACAACTAATGAAAAACTGTTTTTT. Full variable domain (remainder filled in from reference TRBV27 and TRBJ1-4): EAQVTQNPRYLITVTGKKLTVTCSQNMNHEYMSWYRQDPGLGLRQIYYSMNVEVTDKGDVPEGYKVSRKEKRNFPLILESPSPNQTSLYFCASLGTTNEKLFFGSGTQLSVL.

This rearrangement joins TRBV4-1 to TRBJ2-5; D gene unclear. With the DNA end fitting TRBJ2-1 better, the J assignment may be wrong. There are 12 residues in the CDR3. Germline V gene lookup returns CDR1 MGHRA and CDR2 YSYEKL. The chain's CDR3 is CASSQVLGEQFF. The CDR3 coding sequence is TGCGCCAGCAGCCAAGTACTCGGGGAGCAGTTCTTC.

The CDR3 nucleotides are TGCAGTGCTATACCGACGAGACTAGCGGGGCCCACCTACGAGCAGTACTTC. Protein sequence: CSAIPTRLAGPTYEQYF. This chain uses TRBV20-1 with TRBJ2-7; 11 bases align to TRBD2. V trimming: 4 bases; J trimming: 2 bases; junction bases outside the gene matches: 13. Germline V CDR1 and CDR2: DFQATT, SNEGSKA (reference sequence). The CDR3 extends over 17 amino acids.

This clonotype was counted only a few times. The chain employs TRBV7-2 and TRBJ2-5; D may be TRBD2 (5 bases). V lost 2 bases and J 4 bases, leaving 14 bases between the germline ends. This CDR3 is built from 15 residues. CDR1 and CDR2 from the germline V gene are SGHTA and FQGNSA. CDR3 region: CASSLYTVGRETQYF. The CDR3 DNA reads TGTGCCAGCAGCTTATATACGGTGGGGAGAGAGACCCAGTACTTC.

This clonotype was observed a handful of times. The genes are TRBV24-1 and TRBJ2-3; 8 bases map to TRBD1. The CDR3 is 18 amino acids. Germline V CDR1 and CDR2: KGHDR, SFDVKD. V lost 4 bases and J lost 2; bases outside the gene matches: 13. CDR3 residues: CATSDGFNTGGFTDTQYF. The CDR3 DNA reads as TGTGCCACCAGTGACGGATTCAATACAGGGGGATTCACAGATACGCAGTATTTT.